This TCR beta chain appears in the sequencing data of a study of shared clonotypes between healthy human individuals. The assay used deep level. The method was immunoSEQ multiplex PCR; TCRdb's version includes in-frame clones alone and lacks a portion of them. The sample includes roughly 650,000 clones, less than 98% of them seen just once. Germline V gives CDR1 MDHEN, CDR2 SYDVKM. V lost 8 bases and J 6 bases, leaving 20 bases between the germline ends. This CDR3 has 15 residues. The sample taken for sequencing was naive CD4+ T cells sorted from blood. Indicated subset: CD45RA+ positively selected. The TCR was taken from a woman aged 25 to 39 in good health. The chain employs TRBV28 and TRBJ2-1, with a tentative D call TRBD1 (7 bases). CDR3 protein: CASLETGTLGNEQFF. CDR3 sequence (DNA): TGTGCCAGCTTAGAGACAGGGACTCTCGGCAATGAGCAGTTCTTC.